This TCR beta chain was captured in a study of T cell changes during pregnancy in multiple sclerosis. Clones were sequenced by immunoSEQ multiplex PCR, and TCRdb holds only the in-frame ones, with some missing. The data contain about 110,000 clones, 92% of them singletons. The V gene's germline CDR1 is MNHNS and CDR2 SASEGT. Losses at the gene ends were 9 bases for V and 5 bases for J; bases not matched to a gene: 8. This CDR3 has 13 amino acids. The rearrangement links TRBV6-1 to TRBJ2-3, with 7 bases lining up with TRBD2. This TCR was sampled from a female donor in good health, enrolled as a control in a pregnancy study. Specimen: peripheral blood, collected in the third trimester of pregnancy. The CDR3: CARGGRGGDTQYF. The CDR3 DNA follows: TGTGCCAGGGGGGGGAGGGGAGGAGATACGCAGTATTTT.